These 10 T cell receptor beta chains originate from one sample sequenced in a study of cytomegalovirus exposure and HLA in healthy donors. PCR was performed using 60 Vbeta and 13 Jbeta primers. Method: immunoSEQ multiplex PCR; TCRdb's copy keeps in-frame clones and lacks some. Here the sample spans approximately 150,000 clones, more than 70% being singletons. The sequencing input was PBMCs. These receptors all stem from a man younger than 35 in good health and CMV-seropositive.

The gene calls are TRBV28 and TRBJ1-6, with 8 bases aligning to TRBD1. J gave up 6 bases and V 5 bases, and 6 bases lay outside the gene matches. Germline V gene sequence: CDR1 MDHEN, CDR2 SYDVKM. The length of the CDR3 is 15 residues. DNA for the CDR3: TGTGCCAGCAGTGAGACAGGGGCGTTTAATTCACCCCTCCACTTT. Protein: CASSETGAFNSPLHF.

V usage is TRBV5-6 and J usage is TRBJ2-6, with 8 bases lining up with TRBD1. V dropped 4 bases and J dropped 18; count of bases not matched to a gene: 15. The V gene's germline CDR1 is SGHDT and CDR2 YYEEEE. This CDR3 comprises 14 residues. CDR3 sequence (DNA): TGTGCCAGCAGCCACCGGACAGGGCAAAGTACCGGGACTTTC. Its translation: CASSHRTGQSTGTF.

J is TRBJ2-7 and V is TRBV28; 10 bases map to TRBD2. Trimming at V came to 4 bases and at J to 2 bases, leaving 8 bases not matched to a gene. The germline CDR1 and CDR2 sequences are MDHEN and SYDVKM. The CDR3 spans 16 residues. This CDR3 is CASSSPDLAGAYEQYF. The CDR3 coding sequence is TGTGCCAGCAGTTCCCCGGACCTAGCGGGAGCCTACGAGCAGTACTTC. The full variable domain, rest sourced from reference TRBV28 and TRBJ2-7, is DVKVTQSSRYLVKRTGEKVFLECVQDMDHENMFWYRQDPGLGLRLIYFSYDVKMKEKGDIPEGYSVSREKKERFSLILESASTNQTSMYLCASSSPDLAGAYEQYFGPGTRLTVT.

The rearrangement links TRBV29-1 to TRBJ1-2, with a tentative D call TRBD1 (6 bases). Trimming stripped 3 bases from V and 5 bases from J, with 10 bases between. Germline CDR1 is SQVTM and CDR2 is ANQGSEA. The CDR3 loop spans 12 amino acids. For the CDR3, the DNA is TGCAGCGTTGAGGACAGTCTTTATGGCTACACCTTC. This codes for CSVEDSLYGYTF.

The chain employs TRBV18 and TRBJ2-7; TRBD2 agrees at 12 bases. Losses at the gene ends were 2 bases for V and 0 bases for J; bases not matched to a gene: 2. The CDR3 loop spans 16 amino acids. Germline CDR1 reads KGHSH; CDR2 reads LQKENI. The CDR3 loop is CASSPRLAGASYEQYF. Here the CDR3 DNA reads TGTGCCAGCTCACCAAGACTAGCGGGAGCCTCCTACGAGCAGTACTTC.

The chain combines TRBV29-1 with TRBJ2-1; 8 positions match TRBD2. The CDR3 consists of 13 residues. The V segment lost 7 bases and the J segment 5 bases; nucleotides outside the gene matches: 7. Per the germline V gene, CDR1 is SQVTM and CDR2 is ANQGSEA. Written as DNA, the CDR3 is TGCAGCGCCCCGGGGGGGGACCACAATGAGCAGTTCTTC. Amino acids: CSAPGGDHNEQFF.

The chain links TRBV19 to TRBJ1-2; D call uncertain. Trimming shortened V by 7 bases and J by 7 bases, and 13 bases separated the two germline ends. The CDR3 is made up of 12 amino acids. Germline CDR1 and CDR2: LNHDA and SQIVND (reference sequence). In nucleotides, the CDR3 is TGTGCCAGTACCCCGCGGCTCGGTGGCTACACCTTC. The encoded protein is CASTPRLGGYTF. The variable domain in full, completed from reference TRBV19 and TRBJ1-2, reads DGGITQSPKYLFRKEGQNVTLSCEQNLNHDAMYWYRQDPGQGLRLIYYSQIVNDFQKGDIAEGYSVSREKKESFPLTVTSAQKNPTAFYLCASTPRLGGYTFGSGTRLTVV.

The chain is built from TRBV27 and TRBJ2-7, with a tentative D call TRBD1 (5 bases). Trimming took 0 bases from V and 6 from J, leaving 18 bases between them. The CDR3 runs to 16 residues. Germline V gene data show CDR1 as MNHEY and CDR2 as SMNVEV (reference sequence). The CDR3 protein is CASSLSGRSRALEQYF. CDR3 coding DNA: TGTGCCAGCAGTTTATCGGGGCGGAGCCGAGCCCTCGAGCAGTACTTC.

This sequence joins TRBV18 and TRBJ2-7; D is possibly TRBD2 (5 bases). This CDR3 contains 15 residues. Germline CDR1 KGHSH, CDR2 LQKENI. The V end lost 3 bases, the J end lost 4 bases, and 16 bases lay between the germline ends. In nucleotides, the CDR3 is TGTGCCAGCTCACCCGCCGGCGAGGGAAGTTACGAGCAGTACTTC. Translated: CASSPAGEGSYEQYF.

The V gene is TRBV7-3, the J gene TRBJ1-1; 8 positions match TRBD1. The V segment lost 3 bases and the J segment 3 bases; nucleotides outside the gene matches: 3. The CDR3 spans 14 residues. Germline V gives CDR1 SGHTA, CDR2 FQGTGA. CDR3 in amino acids: CASSLTGADTEAFF. In DNA form, the CDR3 reads TGTGCCAGCAGCTTGACAGGGGCTGACACTGAAGCTTTCTTT.